The entry below gives a single T cell receptor (beta chain) sequence along with its context. The sample originates from a study of T cells in Graves' hyperthyroidism and ophthalmopathy. Amplification of TCR beta CDR3 regions was performed using RNA transcripts as template. Researchers ran a first-round RT-PCR on the TCR CDR3 using the HTBI primer set. TCRdb used MiXCR to reprocess the multiplex PCR reads, holding one entry per CDR3 protein. The table has around 660,000 distinct CDR3 sequences, roughly 46% seen once; the top ten hold less than 9%. The CDR3 consists of 10 residues. V dropped 7 bases and J dropped 9; count of bases not matched to a gene: 3. CDR1 is SQVTM and CDR2 is ANQGSEA in the germline V gene.

This clonotype was sampled from an adult man with Graves' disease, either hyperthyroidism or ophthalmopathy (not recorded which). Sequencing was performed on peripheral blood or thyroid tissue (not recorded which). This chain joins TRBV29-1 and TRBJ1-1; 9 nucleotides line up with TRBD1. The CDR3 spells CSADRGKAFF. The CDR3 bases are TGCAGCGCGGACAGGGGAAAAGCTTTCTTT.